Included here is one TCR beta chain sequence, with context. The antigen is unknown. The data belong to a study of graft-versus-host responses after intestinal transplantation. On the study more broadly: Recipients were given multivisceral, liver-intestinal, or isolated intestinal transplants. Every one of the recipients received anti-thymocyte globulin induction and afterwards took tacrolimus and steroids for roughly three years.

Method: immunoSEQ multiplex PCR; TCRdb's copy keeps in-frame clones and lacks some. The sample contains over 10,000 clones, roughly four fifths of which appear only once. Study conclusions and caveats: The authors found GvH clones in recipient marrow, some appearing first in ileum or blood. When patients had graft-donor T cell macrochimerism, their allografts held high graft-versus-host to host-versus-graft clonal ratios.

Germline assignment: CDR1 WSHSY and CDR2 SAAADI. The V gene lost 5 bases and the J gene lost 3 bases, with 14 bases spanning the gap. CDR3 size: 15 residues. J is TRBJ1-5 and V is TRBV10-2, with a weak D call TRBD1 (6 bases). Material: PBMCs, obtained after intestinal transplantation. The TCR was taken from a human patient who received an intestinal transplant, so some T cells may come from the graft donor. CDR3 protein: CASSNVTGYNQPQHF. The CDR3 coding sequence is TGCGCCAGCAGTAACGTAACAGGGTACAATCAGCCCCAGCATTTT.